This entry features one T cell receptor (beta chain) sequence. The entry originates in a study of OX40 agonist ivuxolimab in advanced cancers. Autoimmune disease history or systemic immunosuppression led to patient exclusion. Clones were read by immunoSEQ multiplex PCR, and TCRdb kept only the in-frame ones, dropping some. This sample carries about 19,000 clones, roughly 91% of them seen once, and the ten largest clones take less than 60%. This specimen was CD4+ or CD8+ T cells sorted from blood, taken in a trial of the OX40 agonist ivuxolimab. The sequence was collected from an adult with an advanced solid tumor such as melanoma, head and neck, liver or kidney cancer.

CDR3: CASSIRGLGDVGYTF. In DNA, the CDR3 is TGTGCCAGCAGCATCAGGGGGCTAGGGGATGTTGGCTACACCTTC. The chain couples TRBV7-9 to TRBJ1-2, with 8 bases fitting TRBD1. This CDR3 contains 15 residues. CDR1 and CDR2 (germline): SEHNR, FQNEAQ (reference sequence). J lost 7 bases, V lost 5 bases, and 12 bases had no gene match.